The text below deals with one T cell receptor (beta chain). Its target is not known. These data originate in a study of T cell responses to AZD1222 COVID-19 vaccine. Study background: Doses given second, at about 4 or about 12 weeks, were pooled.

TCRdb's copy holds only in-frame clones and misses some; the assay was immunoSEQ multiplex PCR. Here the sample spans 100,000 to 150,000 clones, approximately 85% being singletons. Study conclusions and caveats: Most donors were white British and more were female, and clonal diversity was possibly underestimated. Spike-specific TCR depth and breadth grew after two AZD1222 doses. Targets within unmutated variant regions were reportedly found for nearly half of spike-specific TCRs.

This CDR3 is 16 amino acids long. The V gene lost 2 bases and the J gene lost 4 bases, with 17 bases spanning the gap. The germline V gene has CDR1 KGHSH and CDR2 LQKENI. The sequence came from an adult in good health. The sequenced sample was peripheral blood, obtained on day 0 of AZD1222 vaccination. The genes are TRBV18 and TRBJ2-5; a possible D gene is TRBD2 (6 bases). The CDR3 is CASSPYSSRELETQYF. The DNA of the CDR3 is TGTGCCAGCTCACCATACTCGAGTCGGGAGCTAGAGACCCAGTACTTC.